The entry that follows covers one T cell receptor beta chain sequence. Its matching antigen is unknown. A read error may be the cause here, since a much bigger clone is one base away. These data originate in a study of neurological immune-mediated disorders. In TCRdb, the 5' RACE reads were re-called with MiXCR into one record per CDR3 protein. The repertoire holds tens of thousands of distinct CDR3 sequences, with about a tenth as singletons. Study results and limitations: No expanded-clone CDR3 amino acid sequence recurred across subjects, suggesting private TCR-beta repertoires. Multiple sclerosis, the disease with the least TCR clonal expansion, fell below healthy controls, whereas HTLV-1-associated myelopathy showed the most.

The V gene end was trimmed by 0 bases and the J gene end by 1 base; junction bases not matched to a gene: 9. This CDR3 comprises 18 residues. The germline V gene has CDR1 ENHRY and CDR2 SYGVKD. This chain links TRBV10-3 with TRBJ2-1; 7 positions agree with TRBD2. The sequence was obtained from a middle-aged man in good health. Sequencing was done on a sample of PBMCs. The CDR3 spells CAISESSVRGGSYNEQFF. CDR3 in DNA: TGTGCCATCAGTGAGTCCTCCGTGCGCGGGGGTTCCTACAATGAGCAGTTCTTC.